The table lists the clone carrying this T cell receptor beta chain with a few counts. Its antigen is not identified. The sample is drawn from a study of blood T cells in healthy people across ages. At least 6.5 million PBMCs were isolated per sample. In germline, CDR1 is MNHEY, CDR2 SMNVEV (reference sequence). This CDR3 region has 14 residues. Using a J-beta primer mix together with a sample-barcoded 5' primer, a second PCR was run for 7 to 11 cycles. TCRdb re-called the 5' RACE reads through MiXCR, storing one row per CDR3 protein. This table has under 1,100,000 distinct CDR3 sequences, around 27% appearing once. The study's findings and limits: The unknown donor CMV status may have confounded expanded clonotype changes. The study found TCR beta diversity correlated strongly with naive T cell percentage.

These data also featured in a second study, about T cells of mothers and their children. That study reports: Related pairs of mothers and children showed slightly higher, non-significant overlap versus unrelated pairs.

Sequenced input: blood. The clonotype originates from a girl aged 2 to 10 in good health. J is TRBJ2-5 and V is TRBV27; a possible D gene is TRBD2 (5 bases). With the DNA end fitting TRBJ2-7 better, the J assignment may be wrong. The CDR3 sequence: CASSSPDLTYEQYF. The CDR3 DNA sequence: TGTGCCAGCAGTTCCCCGGACTTAACCTACGAGCAGTACTTC.